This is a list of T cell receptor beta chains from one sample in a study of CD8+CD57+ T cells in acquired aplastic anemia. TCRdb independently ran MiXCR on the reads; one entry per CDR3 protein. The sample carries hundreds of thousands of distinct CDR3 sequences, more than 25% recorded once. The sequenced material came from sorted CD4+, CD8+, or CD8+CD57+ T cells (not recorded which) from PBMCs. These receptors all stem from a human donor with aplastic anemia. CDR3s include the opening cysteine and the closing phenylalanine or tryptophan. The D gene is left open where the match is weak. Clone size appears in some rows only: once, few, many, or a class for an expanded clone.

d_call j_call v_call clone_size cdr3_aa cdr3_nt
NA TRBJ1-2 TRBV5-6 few CASSAWTDYGYTF TGTGCCAGCAGCGCATGGACAGACTATGGCTACACCTTC
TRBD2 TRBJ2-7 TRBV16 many CASSQSASGSYEQYF TGTGCCAGCAGCCAATCCGCTAGCGGATCCTACGAGCAGTACTTC
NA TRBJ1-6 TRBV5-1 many CASSLEGGLDSPLHF TGCGCCAGCAGCTTGGAGGGGGGGCTAGATTCACCCCTCCACTTT
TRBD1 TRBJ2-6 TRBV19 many CASSATGAGANVLTF TGTGCCAGTAGTGCCACAGGGGCTGGGGCCAACGTCCTGACTTTC
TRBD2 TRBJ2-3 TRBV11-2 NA CASSLVQAGGSADTQYF TGTGCCAGCAGCTTAGTACAAGCGGGAGGGTCGGCGGATACGCAGTATTTT
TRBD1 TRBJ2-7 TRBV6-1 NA CASRRTGGGGEQYF TGTGCCAGCCGACGGACAGGAGGAGGCGGCGAGCAGTACTTC
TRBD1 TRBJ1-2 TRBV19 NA CASSIVGTGGSYGYTF TGTGCCAGTAGTATTGTCGGGACAGGGGGAAGCTATGGCTACACCTTC
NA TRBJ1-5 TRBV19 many CASSIDGSNQPQHF TGTGCCAGTAGTATAGATGGGTCAAATCAGCCCCAGCATTTT
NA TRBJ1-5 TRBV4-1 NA CASSPIGPSQPQHF TGCGCCAGCAGCCCGATAGGGCCGAGTCAGCCCCAGCATTTT
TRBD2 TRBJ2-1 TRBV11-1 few CASSLFVASGSRYNEQFF TGTGCCAGCAGCTTATTTGTGGCTAGCGGGAGTCGCTACAATGAGCAGTTCTTC
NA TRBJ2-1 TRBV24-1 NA CATSDPQGGWGEQFF TGTGCCACCAGTGACCCCCAGGGGGGGTGGGGTGAGCAGTTCTTC
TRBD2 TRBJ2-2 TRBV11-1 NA CASSPGLAGGAHGELFF TGTGCCAGCAGCCCGGGACTAGCGGGAGGGGCGCACGGGGAGCTGTTTTTT
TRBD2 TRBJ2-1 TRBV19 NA CAGSILADPHEQFF TGTGCCGGTAGTATACTAGCGGACCCCCATGAGCAGTTCTTC
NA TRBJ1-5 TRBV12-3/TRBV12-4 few CASSLLVGGDQPQHF TGTGCCAGCAGTTTATTGGTCGGCGGTGATCAGCCCCAGCATTTT
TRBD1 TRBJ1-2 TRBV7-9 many CASSLSTGASNYGYTF TGTGCCAGCAGCTTATCTACAGGGGCGTCTAACTATGGCTACACCTTC
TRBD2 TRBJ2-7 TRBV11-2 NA CASSLGVAGLSYEQYF TGTGCCAGCAGCTTAGGGGTAGCGGGGCTCTCCTACGAGCAGTACTTC
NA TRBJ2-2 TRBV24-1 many CATSDLFPDTGELFF TGTGCCACCAGTGATTTGTTCCCAGACACCGGGGAGCTGTTTTTT
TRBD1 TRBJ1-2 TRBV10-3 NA CASSGTGRANYGYTF TGTGCCTCTTCCGGGACAGGAAGAGCTAACTATGGCTACACCTTC
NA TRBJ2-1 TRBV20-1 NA CSASRALNEQFF TGCAGTGCTAGTAGGGCCCTCAATGAGCAGTTCTTC
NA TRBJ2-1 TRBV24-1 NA CATSDHGATNEQFF TGTGCCACCAGTGACCACGGGGCAACTAATGAGCAGTTCTTC
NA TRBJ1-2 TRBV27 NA CASSLTRLQAGYTF TGTGCCAGCAGTTTAACCAGACTCCAAGCCGGTTACACCTTC
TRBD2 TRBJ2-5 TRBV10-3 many CAISERGGGASEQETQYF TGTGCCATCAGTGAGCGCGGCGGGGGGGCCTCGGAGCAAGAGACCCAGTACTTC
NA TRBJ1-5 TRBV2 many CASSFDSGTNNQPQHF TGTGCCAGCAGTTTCGACAGCGGCACCAACAATCAGCCCCAGCATTTT
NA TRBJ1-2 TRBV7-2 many CASSPGLGGYTF TGTGCCAGCAGCCCGGGACTCGGGGGCTACACCTTC
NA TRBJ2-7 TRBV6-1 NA CASTEGLLSYEQYF TGTGCCAGCACCGAAGGGCTCCTCTCCTACGAGCAGTACTTC